This T cell receptor beta chain was documented in a study of PD-1 blockade in classical Hodgkin lymphoma. Germline V gene data show CDR1 as ENHRY and CDR2 as SYGVKD. V lost 6 bases, J lost 1 base, and 0 bases stayed unmatched. The CDR3 spans 14 residues. Study findings and constraints: Sources of repertoire differences remain undefined, possibly disease activity or prior therapy. The study found that TCR diversity rose significantly by C4D1 in CD4+ but not CD8+ cells.

Assay used: immunoSEQ multiplex PCR; TCRdb lists only in-frame clones, some missing. The sample lists approximately 60,000 clones, approximately 90% occurring once. Remarks on this clone: Its antigen is unknown.

All patients experienced relapse after autologous stem cell transplantation, and brentuximab vedotin exposure was variable. The chain is built from TRBV10-3 and TRBJ2-3; TRBD1 matches at 11 bases. The receptor was derived from a human donor with classical Hodgkin lymphoma. This specimen was peripheral blood mononuclear cells (PBMCs), taken at baseline. The CDR3 spells CAIRGQGGTDTQYF. The CDR3 DNA sequence: TGTGCCATCAGGGGACAGGGGGGCACAGATACGCAGTATTTT.